These 9 T cell receptor beta chains were all obtained from the same sample, sequenced in a study of T cells in Graves' hyperthyroidism and ophthalmopathy (dated by TCRdb to between 2019 and 2020). Library construction relied on multiplex PCR. The sample was run on an Illumina HiSeq 2000. The TCR beta CDR3 regions were amplified from RNA transcripts. The TCR CDR3 was subjected to a first round of RT-PCR using the HTBI primer set and the Qiagen OneStep RT-PCR kit. TCRdb itself trimmed the public reads at Q25 with fastp, ran MiXCR and retained productive beta chains. All rows with the same CDR3 protein become a single entry with the most common DNA and genes. The sample table lists hundreds of thousands of distinct CDR3 sequences, roughly 16% of them with a count of one. In total, the top ten clones hold approximately 3.5% of the sample. Sequenced material: blood. These receptors all come from a woman aged 40-49 years with Graves' ophthalmopathy.

Only a few counts were recorded for this clonotype. The gene calls are TRBV20-1 and TRBJ2-2; maybe TRBD2 (5 bases). The V gene lost 6 bases and the J gene lost 5 bases, with 16 bases spanning the gap. The germline CDR1 and CDR2 sequences are DFQATT and SNEGSKA (reference sequence). CDR3 length: 14 residues. CDR3 bases: TGCAGTGCAATGACTACGACCCAAACCGGGGAGCTGTTTTTT. Its protein is CSAMTTTQTGELFF.

The chain is built from TRBV5-1 and TRBJ2-2; 7 nucleotides agree with TRBD1. CDR3 length: 13 amino acids. Germline CDR1 is SGHRS and CDR2 is YFSETQ. Trimming at V came to 2 bases and at J to 7 bases, leaving 2 bases not matched to a gene. CDR3 region: CASSLTGDGELFF. In nucleotides, the CDR3 is TGCGCCAGCAGCTTAACAGGGGACGGGGAGCTGTTTTTT.

About this clonotype: Just one base apart from a much larger clone, this may be a read error. The chain has TRBV7-2 and TRBJ1-2; D uncertain. The length of the CDR3 is 14 residues. Germline loops: CDR1 SGHTA, CDR2 FQGNSA. The CDR3 protein is CASSFNGNNYGHTF. The CDR3 DNA reads TGTGCCAGCAGCTTTAACGGAAATAACTATGGCCACACCTTC.

This clonotype was seen repeatedly, ten times or more. V usage is TRBV5-1 and J usage is TRBJ1-1; 8 bases fit TRBD1. Germline V lookup: CDR1 SGHRS, CDR2 YFSETQ. The CDR3 consists of 15 residues. With V trimmed by 3 bases and J by 0 bases, 4 bases remained unmatched. The CDR3 spells CASSSGQGLNTEAFF. CDR3 in DNA: TGCGCCAGCAGCTCTGGACAGGGATTGAACACTGAAGCTTTCTTT.

In its sample, this clonotype was seen once. This chain joins TRBV6-5 and TRBJ2-1; 7 bases align to TRBD1. Germline CDR1 MNHEY, CDR2 SVGAGI. This CDR3 is 14 amino acids long. Losses at the gene ends were 3 bases for V and 4 bases for J; bases not matched to a gene: 3. CDR3 nucleotide sequence: TGTGCCAGCAGTTATACAGGGGAATACAATGAGCAGTTCTTC. This codes for CASSYTGEYNEQFF.

This rearrangement joins TRBV12-3 or TRBV12-4 to TRBJ2-3; 7 bases are a match to TRBD2. The CDR3 is 14 amino acids. V gave up 7 bases and J gave up 2 bases; unmatched junction bases: 6. CDR3 sequence (DNA): TGTGCCAGCACCCAGCGGGATTACACAGATACGCAGTATTTT. Translating gives CASTQRDYTDTQYF.

This chain joins TRBV5-1 and TRBJ1-2; no clear D. V lost 4 bases to trimming and J lost 4 bases, with 11 bases between them. This CDR3 is built from 13 residues. CDR1 SGHRS and CDR2 YFSETQ come from the germline V gene. CDR3 nucleotides: TGCGCCAGCAGCCAAAGTGGGATCTATGGCTACACCTTC. Translation gives CASSQSGIYGYTF.

The genes are TRBV27 and TRBJ1-5; D is possibly TRBD1 (5 bases). V was clipped by 4 bases and J by 6 bases, with 16 bases between them. The CDR3 consists of 15 residues. Germline CDR1 is MNHEY and CDR2 is SMNVEV (reference sequence). CDR3 DNA: TGTGCCAGCAGTTGGAGCGGGACCGACGGTCAGCCCCAGCATTTT. Residues: CASSWSGTDGQPQHF.

CDR3 DNA: TGCAGTGCCCTAGGAGCGGGATGGTGCGAGCAGTACTTC. Residues: CSALGAGWCEQYF. The V gene is TRBV20-1, the J gene TRBJ2-7, with 7 bases matching TRBD2. V trimming: 6 bases; J trimming: 6 bases; junction bases outside the gene matches: 11. There are 13 residues in the CDR3. Germline V gene data show CDR1 as DFQATT and CDR2 as SNEGSKA (reference sequence).